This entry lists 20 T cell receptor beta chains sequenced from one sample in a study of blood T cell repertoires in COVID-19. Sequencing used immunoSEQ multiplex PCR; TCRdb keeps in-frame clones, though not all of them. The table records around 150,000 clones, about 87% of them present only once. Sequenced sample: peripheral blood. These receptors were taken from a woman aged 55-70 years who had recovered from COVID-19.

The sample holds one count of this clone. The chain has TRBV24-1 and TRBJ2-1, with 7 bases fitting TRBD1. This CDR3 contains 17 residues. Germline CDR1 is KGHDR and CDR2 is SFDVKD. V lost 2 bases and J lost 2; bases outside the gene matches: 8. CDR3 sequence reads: CATSDSRQGKTYNEQFF. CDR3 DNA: TGTGCCACCAGTGATTCCAGACAGGGAAAAACCTACAATGAGCAGTTCTTC.

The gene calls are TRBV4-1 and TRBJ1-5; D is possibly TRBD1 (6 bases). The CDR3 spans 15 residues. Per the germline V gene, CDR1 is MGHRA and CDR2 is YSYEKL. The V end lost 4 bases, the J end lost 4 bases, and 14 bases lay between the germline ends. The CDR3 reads CASSLQGQGNQPQHF. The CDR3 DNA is TGCGCCAGCAGCCTACAGGGCCAAGGGAATCAGCCCCAGCATTTT.

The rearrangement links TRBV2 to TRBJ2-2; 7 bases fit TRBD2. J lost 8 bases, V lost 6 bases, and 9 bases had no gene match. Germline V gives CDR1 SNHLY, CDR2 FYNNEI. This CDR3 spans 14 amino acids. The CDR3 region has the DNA TGTGCCAGCAGAGGGACTAATCGGCTTGGGGAGCTGTTTTTT. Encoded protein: CASRGTNRLGELFF. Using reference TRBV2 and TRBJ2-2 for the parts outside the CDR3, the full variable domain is EPEVTQTPSHQVTQMGQEVILRCVPISNHLYFYWYRQILGQKVEFLVSFYNNEISEKSEIFDDQFSVERPDGSNFTLKIRSTKLEDSAMYFCASRGTNRLGELFFGEGSRLTVL.

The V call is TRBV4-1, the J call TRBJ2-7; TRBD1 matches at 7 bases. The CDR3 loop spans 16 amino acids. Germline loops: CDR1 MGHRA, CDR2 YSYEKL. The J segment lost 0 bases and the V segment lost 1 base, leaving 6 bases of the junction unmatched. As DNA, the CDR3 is TGCGCCAGCAGCCAAGCCGCCAGGGACAGCTCCTACGAGCAGTACTTC. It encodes CASSQAARDSSYEQYF.

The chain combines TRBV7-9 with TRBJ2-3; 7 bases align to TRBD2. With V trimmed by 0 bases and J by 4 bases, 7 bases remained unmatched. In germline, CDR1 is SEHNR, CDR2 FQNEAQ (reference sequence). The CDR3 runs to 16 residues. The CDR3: CASSLATSRVPDTQYF. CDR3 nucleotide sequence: TGTGCCAGCAGCTTAGCGACTAGCCGAGTCCCAGATACGCAGTATTTT.

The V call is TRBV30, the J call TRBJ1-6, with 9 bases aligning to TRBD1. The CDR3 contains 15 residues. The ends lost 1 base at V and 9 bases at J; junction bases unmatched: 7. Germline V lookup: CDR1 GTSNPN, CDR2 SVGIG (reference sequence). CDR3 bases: TGTGCCTGGAGTGGGAGGACAGGGGCTCCTTCACCCCTCCACTTT. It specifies CAWSGRTGAPSPLHF.

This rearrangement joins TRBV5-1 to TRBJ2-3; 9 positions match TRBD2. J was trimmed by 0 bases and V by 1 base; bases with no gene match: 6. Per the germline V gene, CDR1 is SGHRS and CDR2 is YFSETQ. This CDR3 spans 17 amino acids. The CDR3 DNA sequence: TGCGCCAGCAGCTTGAAGCGGGGGGACTCTAGCACAGATACGCAGTATTTT. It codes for CASSLKRGDSSTDTQYF.

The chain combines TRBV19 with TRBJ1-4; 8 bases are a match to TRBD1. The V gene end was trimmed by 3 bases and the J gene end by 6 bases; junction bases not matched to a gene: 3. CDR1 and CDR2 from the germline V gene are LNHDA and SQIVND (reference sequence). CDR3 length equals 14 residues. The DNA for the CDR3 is TGTGCCAGTAGTATGGACAGGGTGGATGAAAAACTGTTTTTT. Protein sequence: CASSMDRVDEKLFF.

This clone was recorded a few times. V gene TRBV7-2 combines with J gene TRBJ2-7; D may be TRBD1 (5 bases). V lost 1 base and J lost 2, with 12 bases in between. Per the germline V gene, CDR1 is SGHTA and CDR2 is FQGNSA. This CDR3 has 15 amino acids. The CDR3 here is CASSLGSGKAYEQYF. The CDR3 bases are TGTGCCAGCAGCTTAGGTTCAGGGAAAGCCTACGAGCAGTACTTC.

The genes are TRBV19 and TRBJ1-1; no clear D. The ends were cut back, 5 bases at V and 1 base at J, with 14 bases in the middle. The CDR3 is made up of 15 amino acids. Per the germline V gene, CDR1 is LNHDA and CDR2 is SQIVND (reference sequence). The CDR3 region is CASSASLTANTEAFF. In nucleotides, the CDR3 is TGTGCCAGTAGTGCGTCCCTAACAGCGAACACTGAAGCTTTCTTT.

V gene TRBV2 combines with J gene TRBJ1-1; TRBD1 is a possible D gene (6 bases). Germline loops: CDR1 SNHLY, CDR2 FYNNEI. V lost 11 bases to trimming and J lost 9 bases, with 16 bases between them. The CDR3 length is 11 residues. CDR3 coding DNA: TGTGCCGAACAGGGATCCGTCAAAGCTTTCTTT. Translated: CAEQGSVKAFF. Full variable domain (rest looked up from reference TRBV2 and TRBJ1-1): EPEVTQTPSHQVTQMGQEVILRCVPISNHLYFYWYRQILGQKVEFLVSFYNNEISEKSEIFDDQFSVERPDGSNFTLKIRSTKLEDSAMYFCAEQGSVKAFFGQGTRLTVV.

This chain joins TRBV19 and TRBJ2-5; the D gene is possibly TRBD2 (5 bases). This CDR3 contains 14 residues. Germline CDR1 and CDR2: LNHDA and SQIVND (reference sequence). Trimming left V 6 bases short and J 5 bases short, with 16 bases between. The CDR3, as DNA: TGTGCCAGTAGAAAGAACGAACCGGGGGAGACCCAGTACTTC. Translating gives CASRKNEPGETQYF.

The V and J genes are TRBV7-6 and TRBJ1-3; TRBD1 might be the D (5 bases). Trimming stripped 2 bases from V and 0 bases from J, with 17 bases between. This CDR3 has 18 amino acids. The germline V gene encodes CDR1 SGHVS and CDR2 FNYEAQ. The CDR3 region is CASSLTRSAGGSGNTIYF. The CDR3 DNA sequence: TGTGCCAGCAGCTTAACGCGGTCGGCCGGGGGCTCTGGAAACACCATATATTTT.

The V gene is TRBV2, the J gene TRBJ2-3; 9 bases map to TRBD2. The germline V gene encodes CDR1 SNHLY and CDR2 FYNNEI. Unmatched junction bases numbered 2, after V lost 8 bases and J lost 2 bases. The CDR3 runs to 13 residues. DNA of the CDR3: TGTGCCAGCGGCGGGGGGGCCACAGATACGCAGTATTTT. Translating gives CASGGGATDTQYF. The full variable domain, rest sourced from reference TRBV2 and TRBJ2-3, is EPEVTQTPSHQVTQMGQEVILRCVPISNHLYFYWYRQILGQKVEFLVSFYNNEISEKSEIFDDQFSVERPDGSNFTLKIRSTKLEDSAMYFCASGGGATDTQYFGPGTRLTVL.

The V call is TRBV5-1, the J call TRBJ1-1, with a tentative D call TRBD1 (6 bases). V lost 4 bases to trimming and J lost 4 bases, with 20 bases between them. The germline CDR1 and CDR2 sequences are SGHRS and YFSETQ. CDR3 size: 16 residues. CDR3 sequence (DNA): TGCGCCAGCAGCCCCCTCTCCCGTGGGGGCATCACTGAAGCTTTCTTT. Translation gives CASSPLSRGGITEAFF.

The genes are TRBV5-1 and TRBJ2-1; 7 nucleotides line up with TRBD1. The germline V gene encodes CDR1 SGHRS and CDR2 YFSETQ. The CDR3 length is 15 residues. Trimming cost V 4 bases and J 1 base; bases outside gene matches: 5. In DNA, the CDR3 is TGCGCCAGCAGCCTTTTGGGACAGTCCTACAATGAGCAGTTCTTC. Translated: CASSLLGQSYNEQFF.

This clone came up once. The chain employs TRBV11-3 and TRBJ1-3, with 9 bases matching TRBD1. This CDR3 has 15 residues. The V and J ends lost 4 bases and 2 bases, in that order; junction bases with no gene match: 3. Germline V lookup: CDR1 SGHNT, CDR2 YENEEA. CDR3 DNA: TGTGCCAGCAGCTCCGGGACAGGGCCTGGAAACACCATATATTTT. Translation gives CASSSGTGPGNTIYF.

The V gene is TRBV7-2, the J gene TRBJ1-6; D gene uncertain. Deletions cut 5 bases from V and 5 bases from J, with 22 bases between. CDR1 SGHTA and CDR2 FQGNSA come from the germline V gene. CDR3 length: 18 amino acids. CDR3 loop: CASSPRRWQPLNNSPLHF. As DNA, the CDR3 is TGTGCCAGCAGCCCCAGAAGGTGGCAGCCACTAAATAATTCACCCCTCCACTTT.

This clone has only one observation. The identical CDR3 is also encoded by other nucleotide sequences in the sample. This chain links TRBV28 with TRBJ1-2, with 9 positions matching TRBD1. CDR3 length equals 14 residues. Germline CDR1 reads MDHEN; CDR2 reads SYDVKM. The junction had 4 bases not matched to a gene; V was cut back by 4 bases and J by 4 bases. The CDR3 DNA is TGTGCCAGCAGTTCGGGACAGGGAGGCTATGGCTACACCTTC. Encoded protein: CASSSGQGGYGYTF.

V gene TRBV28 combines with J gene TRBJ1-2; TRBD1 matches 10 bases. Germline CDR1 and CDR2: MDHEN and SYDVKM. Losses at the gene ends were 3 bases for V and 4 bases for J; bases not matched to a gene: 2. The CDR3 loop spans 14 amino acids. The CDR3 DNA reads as TGTGCCAGCAGTTTGGGACAGGGGCCCTATGGCTACACCTTC. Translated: CASSLGQGPYGYTF.